This T cell receptor (beta chain) derives from a study of shared clonotypes between healthy human individuals (TCRdb year 2020). Notes on the research overall: The cohort included three men and a couple of women between 18 and 49 years of age. Libraries were prepared and TCR repertoires were sequenced by different laboratories using diverse techniques, in order to increase sequencing depth and limit assay-specific biases. Blood TCR repertoires of several healthy adults were deeply sequenced to estimate repertoire size and the extent of clonotype sharing between individuals. Per donor, leukapheresis produced somewhere between about 0.8 and 9.5 billion PBMCs. Per donor, three plates each were used for CD4 naive and CD4 memory, two for CD8 naive, and one for CD8 memory. What the research found in general, with its limitations: Larger estimated clonotype richness was generally found for naive subsets than for memory subsets. Compared with non-shared clonotypes, the clonotypes found in all four sorted-subset donors had higher generation probabilities. The small number of donors limited the genetic and exposure-history diversity represented. Sharing across a handful of donors was observed for around 4.8% of naive CD4, over 3% of naive CD8, 2.3% of memory CD4, and about 0.4% of memory CD8 clonotypes. Sampling was limited to blood, and TCR repertoires in tissue likely differ from TCR repertoires in blood. Incomplete sequencing was indicated by rarefaction of sorted-subset datasets, despite the large sequencing depth. Pairwise subsampling led to the expectation that sequencing depth would affect the degree of clonotype sharing among donors.

Using the deep immunoSEQ assay, TCR CDR3 regions were amplified from genomic DNA by multiplex PCR. For each cell subset, the extracted genomic DNA was distributed evenly across all wells of several immunoSEQ 96-well plates, and each plate served as one replicate. For sorted subsets, each replicate PCR was loaded with roughly 190 ng genomic DNA, equivalent to 25,000 to 35,000 T cell genomes. Purified libraries were measured with a Qubit 3.0 fluorometer, size-checked on a Bioanalyzer 2100, and measured again with the KAPA Library Quantification kit. Every immunoSEQ 96-well plate was sequenced on a dedicated single-read 150-cycle Illumina NextSeq 550 flow cell. The paper's processing steps were these. The immunoSEQ output contained only junctional sequences without quality scores, so filtering could not match that applied to full-length reads. Sequences were annotated with PyIR, a Python wrapper for IgBLAST v1.9, using IMGT germline references to assign V/J genes and CDR3. Reads with weak V/J assignments (E-value above 1e-6), missing CDR3, stop codons, out-of-frame junctions, or ambiguous translated residues were removed. V3J clonotypes were defined as sequences sharing the same inferred V gene, J gene, and CDR3 amino acid sequence. The percentage overlap between two repertoires was calculated by dividing the number of shared unique clonotypes by the size of the smaller repertoire. RTK rarefaction, the Chao1 estimator, and Recon v2.1 estimates of unobserved clonotypes were used to assess repertoire richness. For all TCRbeta clonotypes obtained by the gDNA method from a few donors, generation probabilities were computed with OLGA. In TCRdb, the immuneACCESS table is reduced to in-frame sequences with V and J assigned. These tables do not hold every clone; where another copy was compared, an unresolved V gene accounts for under half, and the others remain unexplained. V and J calls and clone size come straight from that table; D and trimming were deduced from the DNA. The sample includes more than 500,000 clones, with approximately 94% observed a single time. Nearly 0.065% of the sample belongs to the ten largest clones.

The donors were healthy, HIV-negative adults with no recently reported acute infections or vaccinations. All donors were Caucasian adults living in Nashville, Tennessee, USA. CD4+ T cells were enriched through magnetic negative selection, after which naive cells were positively selected on CD45RA and the remaining negative fraction served as the memory subset. After blood collection by leukapheresis, PBMCs were isolated using Ficoll-Histopaque density gradient centrifugation and then cryopreserved in the vapor phase of liquid nitrogen. Analytical flow cytometry was used to check the purity and quantity of every magnetically sorted T cell population. Genomic DNA was isolated from every sorted fraction and measured by UV absorbance on a Nanodrop 2000c. A word on this clone: No antigen is known for it. No base quality information exists; no much larger clone differs at one position.

Specimen: naive CD4+ T cells sorted from blood. The cell subset or site label corresponds to: CD45RA+ positively selected. This TCR came from a woman aged 25 to 39 in good health.

The CDR3 reads as follows: CASSILTGELFF. Here is the DNA: TGTGCCAGTAGTATCCTGACAGGCGAGCTGTTTTTT. The rearrangement combines TRBV19 with TRBJ2-2; a tentative D call is TRBD1 (6 bases match). The CDR1 and CDR2 encoded by the germline V gene (reference sequence) are LNHDA and SQIVND. Its CDR3 holds 12 amino acids, cysteine through phenylalanine. Solely the CDR3 DNA is kept, with 36 bases framed from the first base. V and J lose 3 bases and 11 bases, and a span of 10 bases separates them.